Listed below are T cell receptor beta chains from one sample, sequenced in a study of blood T cell repertoires in COVID-19. Here immunoSEQ multiplex PCR was the method, and the copy in TCRdb shows in-frame clones only, minus some. The table lists fewer than 180,000 clones, 65% to 90% of them singletons. Material: peripheral blood. The receptors were gathered from a man in his 70s with acute or convalescent COVID-19. CDR3s include the opening cysteine and the closing phenylalanine or tryptophan. Fields, in order: J gene, D gene, V gene, clone size, CDR3 DNA, CDR3 protein. The D gene is left open where the match is weak. Clone size is given for some rows only: seen once, a few or many times, or a class if the clone is expanded.

TRBJ2-5	TRBD1	TRBV6-1	NA	TGTGCCAGCAGTGAGGACAGGGGTCAGACCCAGTACTTC	CASSEDRGQTQYF
TRBJ1-2	NA	TRBV28	NA	TGTGCCAGCAGTTTAGGTACAGCAAACTATGGCTACACCTTC	CASSLGTANYGYTF
TRBJ2-3	NA	TRBV7-9	NA	TGTGCCAGCAGGGAGGGAACGGGAACAGATACGCAGTATTTT	CASREGTGTDTQYF
TRBJ2-3	TRBD2	TRBV7-3	NA	TGTGCCAGCAGCTCTACCGGGACTAGCGTTACGCAGTATTTT	CASSSTGTSVTQYF
TRBJ1-3	TRBD1	TRBV6-5	NA	TGTGCCAGCTCGACAGGGTCTGGAAACACCATATATTTT	CASSTGSGNTIYF
TRBJ2-1	TRBD2	TRBV18	NA	TGTGCCAGCCAGAGGACTAGCGGATACAATGAGCAGTTCTTC	CASQRTSGYNEQFF
TRBJ2-2	NA	TRBV5-8	NA	TGTGCCAGCAGCTTGGTTAGGTCAGGCCTGAACACCGGGGAGCTGTTTTTT	CASSLVRSGLNTGELFF
TRBJ2-6	TRBD1	TRBV6-2/TRBV6-3	NA	TGTGCCAGCAGTTCGGACAGGCCTAAGGCTGGGGCCAACGTCCTGACTTTC	CASSSDRPKAGANVLTF
TRBJ2-3	TRBD2	TRBV19	NA	TGTGCCAGTACCAAGCGGGGATTTACAGATACGCAGTATTTT	CASTKRGFTDTQYF
TRBJ2-6	TRBD1	TRBV7-3	NA	TGTGCCAGCAGCTCCGGGACAGGGGTGCCTGGGGCCAACGTCCTGACTTTC	CASSSGTGVPGANVLTF
TRBJ2-1	TRBD2	TRBV3-1/TRBV3-2	NA	TGTGCCAGCAGCCACTCTAGCGGGAGGGCTAGAAATGAGCAGTTCTTC	CASSHSSGRARNEQFF
TRBJ2-5	TRBD1	TRBV11-2	NA	TGTGCCAGCAGCTCACAGGGGGAGACCCAGTACTTC	CASSSQGETQYF
TRBJ1-4	NA	TRBV19	NA	TGTGCCAGTAGTATCTTCGGGGCTAATGAAAAACTGTTTTTT	CASSIFGANEKLFF
TRBJ2-1	TRBD2	TRBV9	NA	TGTGCCAGCCAAGGACTAGCGGCCCCCGGGGTTGAGCAGTTCTTC	CASQGLAAPGVEQFF
TRBJ2-3	NA	TRBV11-3	once	TGTGCCAGCAGCTTAGGCGGTAGCACAGATACGCAGTATTTT	CASSLGGSTDTQYF
TRBJ1-2	NA	TRBV7-8	NA	TGTGCCAGCAGCTTTAACAGGGAAGGCTATGGCTACACCTTC	CASSFNREGYGYTF
TRBJ2-3	NA	TRBV5-1	NA	TGCGCCAGCAGAGCGTCCTCTAGCACAGATACGCAGTATTTT	CASRASSSTDTQYF
TRBJ2-7	TRBD2	TRBV15	NA	TGTGCCACCAGAAGACTAGCGGGAAACGAGCAGTACTTC	CATRRLAGNEQYF
TRBJ1-1	NA	TRBV6-5	NA	TGTGCCAGCAGCCAGGGTGAGCGGGACACTGAAGCTTTCTTT	CASSQGERDTEAFF
TRBJ1-5	NA	TRBV7-2	NA	TGTGCCAGCAGCTGGGGGGGAAGCAATCAGCCCCAGCATTTT	CASSWGGSNQPQHF
TRBJ1-2	TRBD1	TRBV15	NA	TGTGCCACCAGCAGAGATCGCAGACAGGGCCCGTATGGCTACACCTTC	CATSRDRRQGPYGYTF
TRBJ2-3	TRBD2	TRBV27	NA	TGTGCCAGCAGTCCAAGCGGGAGTTTCACAGATACGCAGTATTTT	CASSPSGSFTDTQYF
TRBJ1-6	TRBD1	TRBV11-2	NA	TGTGCCAGCAGCTGGGACAGGGGTGATTCACCCCTCCACTTT	CASSWDRGDSPLHF
TRBJ1-5	TRBD1	TRBV15	NA	TGTGCCACCAGCAGAGGCAGGGGGCAGGGGCAGCCCCAGCATTTT	CATSRGRGQGQPQHF
TRBJ1-2	TRBD1	TRBV6-5	NA	TGTGCCAGCAGTCCGGACAGGGGCTATGGCTACACCTTC	CASSPDRGYGYTF
TRBJ2-3	TRBD2	TRBV19	NA	TGTGCCAGTAGTATCGGACTAGCGGGGGTCACAGATACGCAGTATTTT	CASSIGLAGVTDTQYF
TRBJ1-1	NA	TRBV27	NA	TGTGCCAGCAGTTTATCAGCAGGGTACACTGAAGCTTTCTTT	CASSLSAGYTEAFF
TRBJ1-2	NA	TRBV5-6	few	TGTGCCAGCAGCTTGGCACGGGGAACGAACTATGGCTACACCTTC	CASSLARGTNYGYTF
TRBJ1-1	TRBD1	TRBV6-2/TRBV6-3	NA	TGTGCCAGCAGCAGACCGGACAGGGGGCTCGGAGCTTTCTTT	CASSRPDRGLGAFF
TRBJ2-2	TRBD2	TRBV28	NA	TGTGCCAGCAGCACTAGCGGGAGGTTGTTGGTCGGGGAGCTGTTTTTT	CASSTSGRLLVGELFF
TRBJ1-3	NA	TRBV25-1	NA	TGTGCCAGCGGGGCGGACGGAAACACCATATATTTT	CASGADGNTIYF
TRBJ2-4	TRBD1	TRBV7-3	NA	TGTGCCAGCAGCCCCGGACAGGGGGTCGGAAACATTCAGTACTTC	CASSPGQGVGNIQYF
TRBJ2-5	TRBD1	TRBV9	NA	TGTGCCAGCAGCGTAGATCCAGGGGGTCCTCAAGAGACCCAGTACTTC	CASSVDPGGPQETQYF
TRBJ1-4	NA	TRBV28	NA	TGTGCCAGCAGTTTATTGGCGGGGTCTAATGAAAAACTGTTTTTT	CASSLLAGSNEKLFF
TRBJ2-3	TRBD1	TRBV5-1	NA	TGCGCCAGCAGCTCGGGACAGGGTATGACAGATACGCAGTATTTT	CASSSGQGMTDTQYF
TRBJ2-1	NA	TRBV6-5	NA	TGTGCCAGCAGTTACTCTACAGAATCTAACAATGAGCAGTTCTTC	CASSYSTESNNEQFF
TRBJ2-7	TRBD1	TRBV7-3	few	TGTGCCAGCTTGGGCAGGGGGAGCTACGAGCAGTACTTC	CASLGRGSYEQYF
TRBJ2-7	NA	TRBV28	NA	TGTGCCAGCAGCTTCCCGGACAGTTTCTACGAGCAGTACTTC	CASSFPDSFYEQYF
TRBJ2-1	TRBD2	TRBV6-5	NA	TGTGCCAGCAGTCGGGACTACTCCTACAATGAGCAGTTCTTC	CASSRDYSYNEQFF
TRBJ2-7	NA	TRBV19	NA	TGTGCCAGTAGTCCCCGGCTTTCTGGGCTGTCGCCCTACGAGCAGTACTTC	CASSPRLSGLSPYEQYF
TRBJ1-6	TRBD1	TRBV4-1	NA	TGCGCCAGCAGCCAAGATTTGGACAGGGGGCAGGTTTCACCCCTCCACTTT	CASSQDLDRGQVSPLHF
TRBJ2-2	NA	TRBV5-5	NA	TGTGCCAGCAGCTTGGGCGGGCCTGGGCAAACACTGGGCACCGGGGAGCTGTTTTTT	CASSLGGPGQTLGTGELFF
TRBJ2-7	NA	TRBV6-5	NA	TGTGCCAGCAGTTTGTCAGGGGATTGGGGGGAGCAGTACTTC	CASSLSGDWGEQYF
TRBJ2-1	TRBD2	TRBV18	NA	TGTGCCAGCTCAGAGGGACTAGCGGGAGACAATGAGCAGTTCTTC	CASSEGLAGDNEQFF
TRBJ2-7	NA	TRBV28	NA	TGTGCCAGCAGTTTCCGTAGTGGGAGTCGGCCTATCGAGCAGTACTTC	CASSFRSGSRPIEQYF
TRBJ2-1	NA	TRBV3-1/TRBV3-2	NA	TGTGCCAGCAGCCAAGACCCTAGCGCCGAGCAGTTCTTC	CASSQDPSAEQFF
TRBJ2-7	NA	TRBV28	NA	TGTGCCAGCAGATACAGGGCCGGCGAGCAGTACTTC	CASRYRAGEQYF
TRBJ2-2	NA	TRBV7-6	NA	TGTGCCAGCAGCTTTCCGGGACAAGGGGGCACCGGGGAGCTGTTTTTT	CASSFPGQGGTGELFF
TRBJ1-6	NA	TRBV23-1	NA	TGCGCCAGCAGTCAATCAGGGACAACCCAATTTGGGTCACCCCTCCACTTT	CASSQSGTTQFGSPLHF
TRBJ1-4	TRBD1	TRBV4-3	few	TGCGCCAGCAGCCCCGACAGGGTCCCTAATGAAAAACTGTTTTTT	CASSPDRVPNEKLFF
TRBJ2-2	TRBD1	TRBV15	NA	TGTGCCACCAGCACCGACAGGGGGGCGGGCGGGGAGCTGTTTTTT	CATSTDRGAGGELFF
TRBJ1-6	NA	TRBV3-1/TRBV3-2	NA	TGTGCCAGCAGCCGGGGACTGCCTGATTCACCCCTCCACTTT	CASSRGLPDSPLHF
TRBJ2-3	NA	TRBV6-2/TRBV6-3	NA	TGTGCCAGCAGTTACCAAGTGGACTGGGCAGATACGCAGTATTTT	CASSYQVDWADTQYF
TRBJ2-7	NA	TRBV5-1	few	TGCGCCAGCAGCTTGGAATCTGGGGGCCTCAGCGAGCAGTACTTC	CASSLESGGLSEQYF
TRBJ2-5	TRBD2	TRBV28	NA	TGTGCCAGCAGTTTAAGTGGCGGGACTAGACAAGAGACCCAGTACTTC	CASSLSGGTRQETQYF
TRBJ2-1	TRBD1	TRBV4-2	many	TGTGCCAGCAGCCACCAACAGGGGGCGGGAGACTACAATGAGCAGTTCTTC	CASSHQQGAGDYNEQFF
TRBJ2-1	TRBD2	TRBV5-1	NA	TGCGCCAGCAGCAGACTAGCGGGTAGCTCCTACAATGAGCAGTTCTTC	CASSRLAGSSYNEQFF
TRBJ2-4	TRBD2	TRBV19	NA	TGTGCCAGTAGCCTAGGGCGGGAGGATGGCAAAAACATTCAGTACTTC	CASSLGREDGKNIQYF
TRBJ2-7	TRBD2	TRBV6-2/TRBV6-3	NA	TGTGCCAGCAGTTACTCTTCCCGACTAGTCGGGAGGTTCGAGCAGTACTTC	CASSYSSRLVGRFEQYF
TRBJ2-1	NA	TRBV3-1/TRBV3-2	NA	TGTGCCAGCAGCCCTACTAGTCCTGACGCCAATGAGCAGTTCTTC	CASSPTSPDANEQFF